This entry lists 20 T cell receptor beta chains sequenced from one sample in a study of blood T cell repertoires in COVID-19. Here immunoSEQ multiplex PCR was the method, and the copy in TCRdb shows in-frame clones only, minus some. The data show some 130,000 clones, with around nine tenths seen just once and more than 9.5% held by the top ten. Sequenced material: peripheral blood. Receptors were obtained from an older woman with COVID-19, enrolled during active disease.

This chain links TRBV18 with TRBJ1-1, with a weak D call TRBD1 (5 bases). Trimming removed 1 base at V and 7 bases at J, with 10 bases between. The germline gives CDR1 KGHSH, CDR2 LQKENI. The CDR3 runs 13 residues. The CDR3 spells CASSPLVGDEAFF. As DNA, the CDR3 is TGTGCCAGCTCACCACTGGTAGGGGATGAAGCTTTCTTT.

This sequence joins TRBV18 and TRBJ2-1; no firm D call. The CDR3 is 16 residues long. CDR1 and CDR2 from the germline V gene are KGHSH and LQKENI. Trimming took off 2 bases at V and 6 bases at J, with 17 bases between the two ends. In nucleotides, the CDR3 is TGTGCCAGCTCACCAGAGTGGGTACCCTCGGGCAATGAGCAGTTCTTC. It yields the protein CASSPEWVPSGNEQFF.

The chain carries TRBV6-6 and TRBJ2-7; 7 nucleotides agree with TRBD1. CDR1 is MNHNY and CDR2 is SVGAGI in the germline V gene (reference sequence). Trimming at V came to 6 bases and at J to 3 bases, leaving 14 bases not matched to a gene. CDR3 length: 16 residues. The CDR3 nucleotides read TGTGCCAGCAGCCCCCCCCGACAGGGCCGCTTCTACGAGCAGTACTTC. Its translation is CASSPPRQGRFYEQYF.

The chain has TRBV6-2 or TRBV6-3 and TRBJ1-6; a weak D match, TRBD1 (5 bases). CDR3 size: 18 residues. Deletions cut 2 bases from V and 0 bases from J, with 14 bases between. Germline CDR1 reads MNHEY; CDR2 reads SVGEGT. The CDR3 loop is CASSYIPRALSYNSPLHF. In DNA, the CDR3 is TGTGCCAGCAGTTACATCCCCAGGGCCCTCTCCTATAATTCACCCCTCCACTTT.

This rearrangement joins TRBV27 to TRBJ2-7, with TRBD1 matching over 11 bases. V gave up 4 bases and J gave up 4 bases; unmatched junction bases: 0. CDR3 length: 13 amino acids. The germline V gene encodes CDR1 MNHEY and CDR2 SMNVEV (reference sequence). The CDR3 nucleotides are TGTGCCAGCAGTTGGGACAGGGGGTACGAGCAGTACTTC. It yields the protein CASSWDRGYEQYF.

This chain links TRBV29-1 with TRBJ1-1, with D perhaps matching TRBD1 (6 bases). Germline CDR1 SQVTM, CDR2 ANQGSEA. V was cut by 4 bases and J by 1 base, with 16 bases left in between. The CDR3 contains 15 residues. The CDR3 is CSVVYAGVSNTEAFF. The CDR3 DNA reads as TGCAGCGTTGTATATGCAGGGGTGTCGAACACTGAAGCTTTCTTT.

The genes are TRBV5-1 and TRBJ2-3; D is perhaps TRBD2 (6 bases). Trimming took off 3 bases at V and 0 bases at J, with 8 bases between the two ends. Germline V gene lookup returns CDR1 SGHRS and CDR2 YFSETQ. The CDR3 length is 14 residues. The CDR3 coding sequence is TGCGCCAGCAGCTCGGGACTTAGCACAGATACGCAGTATTTT. Its translation: CASSSGLSTDTQYF.

The V and J genes are TRBV3-1 (or the pseudogene TRBV3-2) and TRBJ2-7, with D perhaps TRBD1 (6 bases). The V gene's germline CDR1 is LGHDT and CDR2 YNNKEL (reference sequence). Trimming stripped 3 bases from V and 6 bases from J, with 15 bases between. The CDR3 runs to 14 residues. CDR3 nucleotide sequence: TGTGCCAGCAGCCAGGGCAGGGGTACGTCCGAGCAGTACTTC. It translates to CASSQGRGTSEQYF.

V and J are TRBV5-8 and TRBJ1-3; D unclear. The CDR3 extends over 17 amino acids. With 0 bases removed from V and 3 bases from J, the gap between germline ends came to 16 bases. The germline V gene has CDR1 SGHTS and CDR2 YDEGEE. The CDR3, as DNA: TGTGCCAGCAGCTTGGTGTATAGGAGGGATGGTGGAAACACCATATATTTT. Protein product: CASSLVYRRDGGNTIYF.

This clone occurred a few times. The rearrangement uses TRBV5-1 and TRBJ1-6; the D is unclear. Germline CDR1 is SGHRS and CDR2 is YFSETQ. The length of the CDR3 is 14 residues. Trimming removed 2 bases from V and 9 bases from J, with 12 bases in between. CDR3 coding DNA: TGCGCCAGCAGCTTAGACGGGTTGGGTTCACCCCTCCACTTT. Its translation: CASSLDGLGSPLHF. The variable domain in full, completed from reference TRBV5-1 and TRBJ1-6, reads KAGVTQTPRYLIKTRGQQVTLSCSPISGHRSVSWYQQTPGQGLQFLFEYFSETQRNKGNFPGRFSGRQFSNSRSEMNVSTLELGDSALYLCASSLDGLGSPLHFGNGTRLTVT.

CDR3 residues: CASSLGHAMDTQYF. CDR3 bases: TGTGCCAGCAGCCTGGGACATGCGATGGATACGCAGTATTTT. The chain has TRBV7-9 and TRBJ2-3; D may be TRBD1 (6 bases). The CDR3 has 14 residues. Germline V gene data show CDR1 as SEHNR and CDR2 as FQNEAQ (reference sequence). The V end was cut by 5 bases, the J end by 6 bases, with 15 bases between.

The chain recombines TRBV4-1 with TRBJ2-3, with 12 bases identical to TRBD2. Per the germline V gene, CDR1 is MGHRA and CDR2 is YSYEKL. The CDR3 consists of 16 residues. Trimming at V came to 5 bases and at J to 2 bases, leaving 5 bases not matched to a gene. CDR3 sequence: CASSSRLAGDTDTQYF. Here the CDR3 DNA reads TGCGCCAGCAGCTCAAGACTAGCGGGAGACACAGATACGCAGTATTTT.

The CDR3 DNA follows: TGCGCCAGCAGCCAAGATAGGGGCAGGACCAGCAATCAGCCCCAGCATTTT. As protein: CASSQDRGRTSNQPQHF. The chain uses TRBV4-1 and TRBJ1-5, with D tentatively TRBD1 (5 bases). V was shortened by 0 bases and J by 1 base, with 13 bases between the two germline ends. In germline, CDR1 is MGHRA, CDR2 YSYEKL. The CDR3 sequence is 17 residues long.

CDR3: CASSLVETGTQYF. In DNA, the CDR3 is TGCGCCAGCAGCTTGGTGGAAACGGGGACCCAGTACTTC. The chain joins TRBV5-1 to TRBJ2-5; no definite D call. The V end was cut by 0 bases, the J end by 7 bases, with 10 bases between. Germline lookup yields CDR1 SGHRS and CDR2 YFSETQ. The CDR3 has 13 residues.

J is TRBJ2-1 and V is TRBV5-8, with TRBD2 matching over 8 bases. The V segment lost 3 bases and the J segment 7 bases; nucleotides outside the gene matches: 9. The CDR3 has 15 amino acids. Germline lookup yields CDR1 SGHTS and CDR2 YDEGEE. CDR3 sequence (DNA): TGTGCCAGCAGCTCGGGACTAGTGGCGGGGAATGAGCAGTTCTTC. Amino acids: CASSSGLVAGNEQFF. Complete variable domain (other parts from reference TRBV5-8 and TRBJ2-1): EAGVTQSPTHLIKTRGQQATLRCSPISGHTSVYWYQQALGLGLQFLLWYDEGEERNRGNFPPRFSGRQFPNYSSELNVNALELEDSALYLCASSSGLVAGNEQFFGPGTRLTVL.

V gene TRBV9 combines with J gene TRBJ2-3; D unclear. The V gene lost 0 bases and the J gene lost 1 base, with 6 bases spanning the gap. Germline CDR1 SGDLS, CDR2 YYNGEE. The CDR3 length is 14 residues. CDR3 DNA: TGTGCCAGCAGCGTAGTCGAGGGCACAGATACGCAGTATTTT. Translation gives CASSVVEGTDTQYF.

The chain employs TRBV19 and TRBJ1-1; the D gene is possibly TRBD1 (5 bases). V was cut by 7 bases and J by 0 bases, with 18 bases left in between. The CDR3 consists of 16 residues. The germline V gene encodes CDR1 LNHDA and CDR2 SQIVND (reference sequence). Written as DNA, the CDR3 is TGTGCCAGTAATAAACAGGCGACTTTCATGAACACTGAAGCTTTCTTT. Translation gives CASNKQATFMNTEAFF.

V gene TRBV10-3 combines with J gene TRBJ2-2; 8 bases match TRBD1. There are 14 residues in the CDR3. Unmatched junction bases numbered 5, after V lost 8 bases and J lost 3 bases. Germline values: CDR1 ENHRY, CDR2 SYGVKD. The CDR3 region is CAIAGQVDTGELFF. CDR3 bases: TGTGCCATCGCGGGACAGGTGGACACCGGGGAGCTGTTTTTT.

This chain connects TRBV6-6 to TRBJ1-2; the D gene is possibly TRBD1 (6 bases). Trimming removed 6 bases at V and 6 bases at J, with 14 bases between. The germline V gene has CDR1 MNHNY and CDR2 SVGAGI (reference sequence). CDR3 length: 13 amino acids. CDR3 nucleotides: TGTGCCAGCAGCTGGACAGCCTTGGATGGCTACACCTTC. This codes for CASSWTALDGYTF.

This rearrangement joins TRBV19 to TRBJ2-6; TRBD1 agrees at 11 bases. The V gene end was trimmed by 10 bases and the J gene end by 3 bases; junction bases not matched to a gene: 8. Germline V gene lookup returns CDR1 LNHDA and CDR2 SQIVND (reference sequence). The CDR3 loop spans 16 amino acids. CDR3 in DNA: TGTGCCACCTCCGGGACAGGGGGTGGTGGGGCCAACGTCCTGACTTTC. It translates to CATSGTGGGGANVLTF. The full variable domain, rest sourced from reference TRBV19 and TRBJ2-6, is DGGITQSPKYLFRKEGQNVTLSCEQNLNHDAMYWYRQDPGQGLRLIYYSQIVNDFQKGDIAEGYSVSREKKESFPLTVTSAQKNPTAFYLCATSGTGGGGANVLTFGAGSRLTVL.